A selection of T cell receptor beta chains follows, all from one sample in a study of shared clonotypes between healthy human individuals. The method was immunoSEQ multiplex PCR; TCRdb's version includes in-frame clones alone and lacks a portion of them. The repertoire holds some 2.1 million clones, with roughly 95% as singletons. The sample consisted of naive CD4+ T cells sorted from blood. These receptors were obtained from a man aged 18-30 years in good health. Each CDR3 is given with its conserved first and last residue. The size of a clone is reported for some rows only, either as once, few or many, or as a class for expanded clones.

j_gene: TRBJ2-7; abundance: once; v_gene: TRBV7-9; CDR3aa: CASSFRGVGPYEQYF
j_gene: TRBJ2-7; abundance: -; v_gene: TRBV6-5; CDR3aa: CASTRDRGNEQYF
j_gene: TRBJ2-5; abundance: -; v_gene: TRBV5-4; CDR3aa: CASSSGQGETQYF
j_gene: TRBJ2-7; abundance: -; v_gene: TRBV6-6; CDR3aa: CASRAGLAFEQYF
j_gene: TRBJ2-2; abundance: -; v_gene: TRBV5-6; CDR3aa: CASSYPPGLYTGELFF
j_gene: TRBJ2-3; abundance: -; v_gene: TRBV7-2; CDR3aa: CASSLVGLVADTQYF
j_gene: TRBJ1-1; abundance: -; v_gene: TRBV14; CDR3aa: CASSRTGNEAFF
j_gene: TRBJ2-1; abundance: -; v_gene: TRBV7-6; CDR3aa: CASSLAGQGHFYNEQFF
j_gene: TRBJ2-3; abundance: -; v_gene: TRBV30; CDR3aa: CAWSEQGSTADTQYF
j_gene: TRBJ2-7; abundance: -; v_gene: TRBV5-6; CDR3aa: CASSHSSEQYF